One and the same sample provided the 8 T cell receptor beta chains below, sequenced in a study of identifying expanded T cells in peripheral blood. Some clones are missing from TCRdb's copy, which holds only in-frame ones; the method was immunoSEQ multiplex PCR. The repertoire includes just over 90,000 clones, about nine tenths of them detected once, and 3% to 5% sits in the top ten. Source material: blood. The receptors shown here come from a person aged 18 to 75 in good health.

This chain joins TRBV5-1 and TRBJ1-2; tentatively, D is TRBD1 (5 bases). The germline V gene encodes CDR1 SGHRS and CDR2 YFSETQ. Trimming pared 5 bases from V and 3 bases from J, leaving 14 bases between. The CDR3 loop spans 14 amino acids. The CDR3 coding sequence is TGCGCCAGCAGAGGGGAAGGGCCTCACTATGGCTACACCTTC. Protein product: CASRGEGPHYGYTF.

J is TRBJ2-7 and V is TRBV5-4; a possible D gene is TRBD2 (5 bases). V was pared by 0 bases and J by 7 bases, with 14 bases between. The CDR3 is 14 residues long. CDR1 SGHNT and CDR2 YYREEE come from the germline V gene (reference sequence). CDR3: CASSLDEGPGEQYF. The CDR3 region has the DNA TGTGCCAGCAGCTTGGATGAGGGCCCGGGGGAGCAGTACTTC.

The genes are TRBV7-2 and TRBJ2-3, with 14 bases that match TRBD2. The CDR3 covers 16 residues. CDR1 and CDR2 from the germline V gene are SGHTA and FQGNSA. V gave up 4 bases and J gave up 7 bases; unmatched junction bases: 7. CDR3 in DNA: TGTGCCAGCAGCTCGGGACTAGCGGGAGCAACCCATACGCAGTATTTT. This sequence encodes CASSSGLAGATHTQYF.

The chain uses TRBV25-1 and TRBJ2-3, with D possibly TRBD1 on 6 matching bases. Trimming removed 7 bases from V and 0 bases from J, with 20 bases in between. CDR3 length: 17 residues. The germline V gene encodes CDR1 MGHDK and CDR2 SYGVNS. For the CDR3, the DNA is TGTGCCAGCACTTACGGACAGCAGTCTTCTAGCACAGATACGCAGTATTTT. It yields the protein CASTYGQQSSSTDTQYF.

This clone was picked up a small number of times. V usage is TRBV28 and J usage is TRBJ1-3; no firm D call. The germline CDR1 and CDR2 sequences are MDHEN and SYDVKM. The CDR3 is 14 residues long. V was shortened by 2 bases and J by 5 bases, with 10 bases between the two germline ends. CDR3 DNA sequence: TGTGCCAGCAGTTTAGCGGGATTACGAAACACCATATATTTT. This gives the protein CASSLAGLRNTIYF. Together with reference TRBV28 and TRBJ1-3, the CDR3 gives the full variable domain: DVKVTQSSRYLVKRTGEKVFLECVQDMDHENMFWYRQDPGLGLRLIYFSYDVKMKEKGDIPEGYSVSREKKERFSLILESASTNQTSMYLCASSLAGLRNTIYFGEGSWLTVV.

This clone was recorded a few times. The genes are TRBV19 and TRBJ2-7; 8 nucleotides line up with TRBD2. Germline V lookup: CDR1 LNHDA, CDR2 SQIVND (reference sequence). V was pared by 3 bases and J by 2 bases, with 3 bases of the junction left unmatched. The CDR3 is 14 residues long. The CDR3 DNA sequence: TGTGCCAGTAGTATCCAGCGGGGGACCTACGAGCAGTACTTC. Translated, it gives CASSIQRGTYEQYF.

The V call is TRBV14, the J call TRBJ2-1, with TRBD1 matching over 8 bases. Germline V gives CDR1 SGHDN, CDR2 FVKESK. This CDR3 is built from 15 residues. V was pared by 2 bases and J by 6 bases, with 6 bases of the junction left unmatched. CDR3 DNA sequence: TGTGCCAGCAGCCAAAGTAGGACAGGGCCCAATGAGCAGTTCTTC. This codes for CASSQSRTGPNEQFF.

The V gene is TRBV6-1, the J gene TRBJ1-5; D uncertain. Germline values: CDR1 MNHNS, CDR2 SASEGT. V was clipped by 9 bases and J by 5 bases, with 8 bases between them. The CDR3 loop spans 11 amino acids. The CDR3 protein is CASSYDQPQHF. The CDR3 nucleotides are TGTGCCAGTAGTTACGATCAGCCCCAGCATTTT.